Each of the 2 T cell receptor beta chains below was sequenced from the same sample in a study of response to subunit inactivated influenza vaccine. TCRdb reprocessed the RT-PCR reads with MiXCR, giving one entry per CDR3 protein. This sample has some 850,000 distinct CDR3 sequences, with roughly 20% found just once. Here the sequenced sample was PBMCs from blood, taken 5 days after vaccination. These receptors all stem from a man aged 50-59 years who received an inactivated influenza vaccine.

J is TRBJ2-3 and V is TRBV4-3; D is tentatively TRBD1 or TRBD2 (5 bases each). This CDR3 is 17 amino acids long. Trimming took 3 bases from V and 2 from J, leaving 18 bases between them. Germline V lookup: CDR1 LGHNA, CDR2 YSLEER. CDR3 sequence (DNA): TGCGCCAGCAGCCATTACCCGGGACCCACACCCACAGATACGCAGTATTTT. This gives the protein CASSHYPGPTPTDTQYF.

The table lists this clonotype with many counts. The chain has TRBV15 and TRBJ2-7; D remains ambiguous. CDR3 length equals 13 residues. Germline V gives CDR1 LNHNV, CDR2 YYDKDF (reference sequence). V dropped 0 bases and J dropped 4 bases, with 7 bases sitting between them. Written as DNA, the CDR3 is TGTGCCACCAGCAGAGATTTGTATTACGAGCAGTACTTC. Translated: CATSRDLYYEQYF.